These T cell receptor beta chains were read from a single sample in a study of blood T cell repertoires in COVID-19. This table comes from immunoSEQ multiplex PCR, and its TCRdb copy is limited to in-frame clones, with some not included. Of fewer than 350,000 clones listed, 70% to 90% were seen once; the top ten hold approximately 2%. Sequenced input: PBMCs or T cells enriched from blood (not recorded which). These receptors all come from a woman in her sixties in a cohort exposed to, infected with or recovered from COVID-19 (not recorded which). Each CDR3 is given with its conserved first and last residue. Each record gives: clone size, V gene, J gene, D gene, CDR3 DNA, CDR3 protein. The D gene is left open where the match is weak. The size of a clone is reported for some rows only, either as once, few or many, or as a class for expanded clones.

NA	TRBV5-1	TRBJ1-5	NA	TGCGCCAGCAGCTCCGGTCCAGGTGGACAGCCCCAGCATTTT	CASSSGPGGQPQHF
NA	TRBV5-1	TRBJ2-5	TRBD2	TGCGCCAGCAGCCCCCCGGCACTAGCGGGAAACCAAGAGACCCAGTACTTC	CASSPPALAGNQETQYF
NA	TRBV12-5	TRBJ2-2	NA	TGTGCTAGTGGTTTGTATACGAACACCGGGGAGCTGTTTTTT	CASGLYTNTGELFF
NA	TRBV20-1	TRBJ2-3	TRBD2	TGCAGTGCTTTCGGGGGGAATACGCAGTATTTT	CSAFGGNTQYF
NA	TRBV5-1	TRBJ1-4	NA	TGCGCCAGCAGCTTGGAAGGGAGTGAAAAACTGTTTTTT	CASSLEGSEKLFF
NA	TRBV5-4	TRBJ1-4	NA	TGTGCCAGCAGCTTGCGGAGGGGATTCGATGAAAAACTGTTTTTT	CASSLRRGFDEKLFF
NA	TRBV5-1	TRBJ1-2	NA	TGCGCCAGCAGCTTGGCCGTAGACTATGGCTACACCTTC	CASSLAVDYGYTF
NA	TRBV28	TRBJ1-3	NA	TGTGCCAGCAGTCCACGAGGCCCCTCTGGAAACACCATATATTTT	CASSPRGPSGNTIYF
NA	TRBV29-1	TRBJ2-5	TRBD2	TGCAGCGTTAGGCGCGGGGGGGATCAAGAGACCCAGTACTTC	CSVRRGGDQETQYF
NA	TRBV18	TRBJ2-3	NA	TGTGCCAGCTCACCGGCTAGAACAGATACGCAGTATTTT	CASSPARTDTQYF
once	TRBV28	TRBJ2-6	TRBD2	TGTGCCAGCAGTTTATGGGGACTAGCGGGCTCCTCTGGGGCCAACGTCCTGACTTTC	CASSLWGLAGSSGANVLTF
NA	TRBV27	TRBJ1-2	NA	TGTGCCAGCAGTTTATCCGGGCCAGGGGTGGACTATGGCTACACCTTC	CASSLSGPGVDYGYTF
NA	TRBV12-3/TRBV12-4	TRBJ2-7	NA	TGTGCCAGCAGTTTAGGGCTAGGATACGAGCAGTACTTC	CASSLGLGYEQYF
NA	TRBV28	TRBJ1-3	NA	TGTGCCAGCAGTTTTCCCAAGGGGACAGGAAACACCATATATTTT	CASSFPKGTGNTIYF
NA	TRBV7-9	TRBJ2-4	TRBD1	TGTGCCAGCAGCATTCTACAGGGGACCAAAAACATTCAGTACTTC	CASSILQGTKNIQYF
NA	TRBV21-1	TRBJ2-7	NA	TGTGCCAGCAGCAAGGGAAGCGGGAGATACGAGCAGTACTTC	CASSKGSGRYEQYF
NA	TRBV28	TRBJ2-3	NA	TGTGCCAGCAGTTATGATCCGGGATCCACAGATACGCAGTATTTT	CASSYDPGSTDTQYF
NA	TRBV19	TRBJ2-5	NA	TGTGCCAGTAGTAAGCAGGCGACACAAGAGACCCAGTACTTC	CASSKQATQETQYF
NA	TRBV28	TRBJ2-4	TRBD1	TGTGCCAGCAGCCATAGGACAGGGTCAGACATTCAGTACTTC	CASSHRTGSDIQYF
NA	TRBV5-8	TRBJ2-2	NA	TGTGCCAGCAGCTTGGGGGTTACGTCCCGGGGCACCGGGGAGCTGTTTTTT	CASSLGVTSRGTGELFF
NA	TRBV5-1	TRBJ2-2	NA	TGCGCCAGCAGCTTCGGGAACACCGGGGAGCTGTTTTTT	CASSFGNTGELFF
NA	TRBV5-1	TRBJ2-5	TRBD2	TGCGCCAGCGGAAGACTAGCGGGAGGAGAGACCCAGTACTTC	CASGRLAGGETQYF
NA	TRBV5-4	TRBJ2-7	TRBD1	TGTGCCAGCAGCACTGACAGGGTCAGAGAGCAGTACTTC	CASSTDRVREQYF
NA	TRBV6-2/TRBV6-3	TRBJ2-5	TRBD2	TGTGCCAGCAGCAGCGGGACCCACGGGGGGACCCAGTACTTC	CASSSGTHGGTQYF
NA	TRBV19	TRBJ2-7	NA	TGTGCCAGTAGTAGGGCCGGGACATCTGGATACGAGCAGTACTTC	CASSRAGTSGYEQYF
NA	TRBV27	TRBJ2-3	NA	TGTGCCAGCAGTTGGGGCGCAGATACGCAGTATTTT	CASSWGADTQYF
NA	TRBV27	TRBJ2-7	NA	TGTGCCAGTAACTTCAGGGATTCCTACGAGCAGTACTTC	CASNFRDSYEQYF
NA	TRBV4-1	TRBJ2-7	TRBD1	TGCGCCAGCAGCCAACCGGACAGGGTTTCCCACGAGCAGTACTTC	CASSQPDRVSHEQYF
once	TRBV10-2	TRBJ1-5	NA	TGCGCCAGCAGTGAGTCAGCTTTCGGTCAGCCCCAGCATTTT	CASSESAFGQPQHF
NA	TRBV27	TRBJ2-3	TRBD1	TGTGCCAGCAGTCCGGGACAGCGAGATTCGGATACGCAGTATTTT	CASSPGQRDSDTQYF
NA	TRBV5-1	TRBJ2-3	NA	TGCGCCAGCAGCTTGCCCCTAGCGTTCACAGATACGCAGTATTTT	CASSLPLAFTDTQYF
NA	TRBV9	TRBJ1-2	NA	TGTGCCAGCAGCGTCGGCGGGGGGCCCCAAGCTAACTATGGCTACACCTTC	CASSVGGGPQANYGYTF
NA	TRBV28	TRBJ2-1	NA	TGTGCCAGCAGTTTACAGGGCTATGAGCAGTTCTTC	CASSLQGYEQFF
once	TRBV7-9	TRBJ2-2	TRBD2	TGTGCCAGCACCAGCGGGACTAGCGGGAGCGGGGAGCTGTTTTTT	CASTSGTSGSGELFF
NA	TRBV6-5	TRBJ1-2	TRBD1	TGTGCCAGCAGTTACCTCGGACAGGGTGGAAACTATGGCTACACCTTC	CASSYLGQGGNYGYTF
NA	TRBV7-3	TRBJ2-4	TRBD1	TGTGCCAGCAGCAAGGGACAGGGGCGAGGAAACATTCAGTACTTC	CASSKGQGRGNIQYF
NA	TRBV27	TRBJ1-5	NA	TGTGCCAGCAGTTACAGGGATAGCAATCAGCCCCAGCATTTT	CASSYRDSNQPQHF
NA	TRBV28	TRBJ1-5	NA	TGTGCCAGCAGTTTCTACAGCAATCAGCCCCAGCATTTT	CASSFYSNQPQHF
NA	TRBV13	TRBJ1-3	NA	TGTGCCAGCAGCTTCAACAGGGAGCGGAACACCATATATTTT	CASSFNRERNTIYF
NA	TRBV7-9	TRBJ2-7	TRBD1	TGTGCCAGCAGCCCCGCAGGGGGCCCCTACGAGCAGTACTTC	CASSPAGGPYEQYF
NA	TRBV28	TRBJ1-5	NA	TGTGCCGGAAACAGGGTGGGAGGGGATCAGCCCCAGCATTTT	CAGNRVGGDQPQHF
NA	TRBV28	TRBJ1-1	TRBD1	TGTGCCAGCAGTCGCCGAGGGGGCTTACGCCCTGAAGCTTTCTTT	CASSRRGGLRPEAFF
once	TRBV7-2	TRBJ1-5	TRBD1	TGTGCCAGCAGCTTAGCTATGGACAGGGTTCAGCCCCAGCATTTT	CASSLAMDRVQPQHF
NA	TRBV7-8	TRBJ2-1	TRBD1	TGTGCCAGCAGCTTAGCTGACGGGACAGGGGCTTACAATGAGCAGTTCTTC	CASSLADGTGAYNEQFF
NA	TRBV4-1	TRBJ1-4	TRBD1	TGCGCCAGCAGCCAAGTGTTGCAGGGGGGTGAAAAACTGTTTTTT	CASSQVLQGGEKLFF
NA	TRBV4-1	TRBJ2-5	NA	TGCGCCAGCAGCCCGGTCGGGGTGCGTCCTTCGTACCAAGAGACCCAGTACTTC	CASSPVGVRPSYQETQYF
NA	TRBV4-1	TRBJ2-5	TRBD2	TGCGCCAGCAGCCAATACGGACTAGCGGGAGGATCCCCCCAAGAGACCCAGTACTTC	CASSQYGLAGGSPQETQYF
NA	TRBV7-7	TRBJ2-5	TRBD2	TGTGCTAGCAGCTTCGGGAGGGCAGAGACCCAGTACTTC	CASSFGRAETQYF
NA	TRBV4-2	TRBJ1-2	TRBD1	TGTGCCAGCAGCCCCTTCACCGGGACAGGGGGCTTGGGCTATGGCTACACCTTC	CASSPFTGTGGLGYGYTF
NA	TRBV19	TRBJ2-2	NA	TGTGCCAGTAGTATAGACCCAGGGAGGAACGGGGAGCTGTTTTTT	CASSIDPGRNGELFF
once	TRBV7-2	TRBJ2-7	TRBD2	TGTGCCAGCAGCGTAGGACTAGCGGGTACCTACGAGCAGTACTTC	CASSVGLAGTYEQYF
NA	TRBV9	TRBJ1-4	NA	TGTGCCAGCAGCGTACTGGACAGAACTGAAAAACTGTTTTTT	CASSVLDRTEKLFF